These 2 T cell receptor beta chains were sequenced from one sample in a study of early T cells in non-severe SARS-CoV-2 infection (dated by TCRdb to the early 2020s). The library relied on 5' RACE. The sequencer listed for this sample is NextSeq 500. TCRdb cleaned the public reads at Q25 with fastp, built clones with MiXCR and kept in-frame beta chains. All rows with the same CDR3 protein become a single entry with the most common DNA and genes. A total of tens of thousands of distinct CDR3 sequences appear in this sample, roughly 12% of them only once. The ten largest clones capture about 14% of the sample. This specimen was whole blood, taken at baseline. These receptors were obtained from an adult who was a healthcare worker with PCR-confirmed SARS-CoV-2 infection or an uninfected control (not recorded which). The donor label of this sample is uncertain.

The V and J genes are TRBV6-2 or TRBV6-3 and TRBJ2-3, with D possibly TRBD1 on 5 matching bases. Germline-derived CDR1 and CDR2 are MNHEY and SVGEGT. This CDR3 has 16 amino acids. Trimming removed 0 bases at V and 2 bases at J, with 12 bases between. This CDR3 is CASSYSRQGDTDTQYF. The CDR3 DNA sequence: TGTGCCAGCAGTTACTCGCGCCAAGGGGACACAGATACGCAGTATTTT.

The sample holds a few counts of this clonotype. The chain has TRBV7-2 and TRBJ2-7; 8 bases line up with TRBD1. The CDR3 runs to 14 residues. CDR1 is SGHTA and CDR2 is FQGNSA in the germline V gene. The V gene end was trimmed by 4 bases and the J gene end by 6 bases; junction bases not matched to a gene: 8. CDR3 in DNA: TGTGCCAGCAGCTGGGGCGACAGGGGCTTCGAGCAGTACTTC. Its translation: CASSWGDRGFEQYF.